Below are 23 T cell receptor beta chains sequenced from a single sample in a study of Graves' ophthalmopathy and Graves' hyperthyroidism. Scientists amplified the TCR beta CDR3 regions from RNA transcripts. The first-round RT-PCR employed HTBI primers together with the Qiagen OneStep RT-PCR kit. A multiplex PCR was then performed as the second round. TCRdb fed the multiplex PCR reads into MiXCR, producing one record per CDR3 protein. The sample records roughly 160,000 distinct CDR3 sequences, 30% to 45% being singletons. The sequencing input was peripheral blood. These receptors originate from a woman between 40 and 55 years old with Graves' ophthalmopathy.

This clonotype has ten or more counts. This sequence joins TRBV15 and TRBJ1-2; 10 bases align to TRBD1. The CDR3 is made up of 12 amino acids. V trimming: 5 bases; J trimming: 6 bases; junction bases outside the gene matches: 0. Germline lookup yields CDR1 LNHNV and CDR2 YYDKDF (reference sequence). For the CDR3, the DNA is TGTGCCACCAGCGGGACAGGGGATGGCTACACCTTC. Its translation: CATSGTGDGYTF. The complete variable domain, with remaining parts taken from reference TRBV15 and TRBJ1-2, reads DAMVIQNPRYQVTQFGKPVTLSCSQTLNHNVMYWYQQKSSQAPKLLFHYYDKDFNNEADTPDNFQSRRPNTSFCFLDIRSPGLGDTAMYLCATSGTGDGYTFGSGTRLTVV.

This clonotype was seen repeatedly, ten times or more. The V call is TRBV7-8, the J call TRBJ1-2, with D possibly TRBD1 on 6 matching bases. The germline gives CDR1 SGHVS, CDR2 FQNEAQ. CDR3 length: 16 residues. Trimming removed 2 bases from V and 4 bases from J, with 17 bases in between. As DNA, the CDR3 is TGTGCCAGCAGCTTAATCGGTGGGGGCTTGGGCTATGGCTACACCTTC. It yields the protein CASSLIGGGLGYGYTF.

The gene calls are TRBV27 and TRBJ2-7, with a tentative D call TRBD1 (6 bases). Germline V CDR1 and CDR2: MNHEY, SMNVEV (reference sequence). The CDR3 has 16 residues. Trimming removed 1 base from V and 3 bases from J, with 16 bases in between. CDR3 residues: CASSLLGTGRNYEQYF. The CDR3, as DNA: TGTGCCAGCAGTTTATTAGGAACAGGGCGAAACTACGAGCAGTACTTC.

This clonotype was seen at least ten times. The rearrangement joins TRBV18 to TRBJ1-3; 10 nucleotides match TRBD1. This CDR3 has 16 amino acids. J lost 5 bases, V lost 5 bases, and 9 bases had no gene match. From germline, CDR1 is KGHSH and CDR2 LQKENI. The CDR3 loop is CASSTGTGDRRNTIYF. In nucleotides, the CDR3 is TGTGCCAGCTCAACAGGGACAGGGGATCGGAGAAACACCATATATTTT.

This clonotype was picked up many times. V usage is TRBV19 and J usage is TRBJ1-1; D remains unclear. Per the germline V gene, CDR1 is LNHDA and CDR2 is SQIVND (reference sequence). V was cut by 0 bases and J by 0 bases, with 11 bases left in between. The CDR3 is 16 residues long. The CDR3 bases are TGTGCCAGTAGTATAGATTACGGGAGAATGAACACTGAAGCTTTCTTT. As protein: CASSIDYGRMNTEAFF.

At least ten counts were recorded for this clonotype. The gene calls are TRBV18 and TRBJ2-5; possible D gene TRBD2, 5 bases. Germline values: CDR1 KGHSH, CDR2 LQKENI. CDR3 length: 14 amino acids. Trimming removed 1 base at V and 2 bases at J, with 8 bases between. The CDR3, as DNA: TGTGCCAGCTCACCACTCGGGGTACAAGAGACCCAGTACTTC. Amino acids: CASSPLGVQETQYF. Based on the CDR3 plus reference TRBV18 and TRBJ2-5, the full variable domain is NAGVMQNPRHLVRRRGQEARLRCSPMKGHSHVYWYRQLPEEGLKFMVYLQKENIIDESGMPKERFSAEFPKEGPSILRIQQVVRGDSAAYFCASSPLGVQETQYFGPGTRLLVL.

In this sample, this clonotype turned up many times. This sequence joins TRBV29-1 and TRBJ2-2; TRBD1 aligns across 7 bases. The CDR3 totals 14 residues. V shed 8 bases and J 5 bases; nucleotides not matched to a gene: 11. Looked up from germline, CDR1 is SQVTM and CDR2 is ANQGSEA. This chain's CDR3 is CSTRQGLYTGELFF. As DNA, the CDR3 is TGCAGCACCAGACAGGGATTGTATACCGGGGAGCTGTTTTTT.

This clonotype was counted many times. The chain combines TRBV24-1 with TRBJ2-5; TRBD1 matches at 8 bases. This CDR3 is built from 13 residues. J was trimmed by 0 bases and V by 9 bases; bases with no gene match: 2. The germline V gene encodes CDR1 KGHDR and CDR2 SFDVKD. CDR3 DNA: TGTGCCACCCAGGACAGGGACCAAGAGACCCAGTACTTC. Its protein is CATQDRDQETQYF.

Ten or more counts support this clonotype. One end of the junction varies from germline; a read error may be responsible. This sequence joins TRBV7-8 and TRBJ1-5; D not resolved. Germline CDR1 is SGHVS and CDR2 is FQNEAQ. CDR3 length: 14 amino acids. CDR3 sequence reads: CAGSLELYNQPQHF. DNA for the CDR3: TGTGCCGGCAGCTTAGAACTATACAATCAGCCCCAGCATTTT.

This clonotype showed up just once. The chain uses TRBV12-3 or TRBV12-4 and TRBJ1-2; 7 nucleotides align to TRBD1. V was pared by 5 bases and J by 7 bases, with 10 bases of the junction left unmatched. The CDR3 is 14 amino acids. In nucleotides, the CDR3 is TGTGCCAGCAGTACCGATAGACAGGGATCTGGCTACACCTTC. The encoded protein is CASSTDRQGSGYTF.

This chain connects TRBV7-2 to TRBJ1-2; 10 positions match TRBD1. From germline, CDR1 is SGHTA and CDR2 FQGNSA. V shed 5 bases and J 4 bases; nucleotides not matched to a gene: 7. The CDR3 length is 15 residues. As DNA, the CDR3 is TGTGCCAGCAGCCTGCCGACAGGGGGCCTCTATGGCTACACCTTC. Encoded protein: CASSLPTGGLYGYTF. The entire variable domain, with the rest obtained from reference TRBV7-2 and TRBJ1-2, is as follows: GAGVSQSPSNKVTEKGKDVELRCDPISGHTALYWYRQSLGQGLEFLIYFQGNSAPDKSGLPSDRFSAERTGGSVSTLTIQRTQQEDSAVYLCASSLPTGGLYGYTFGSGTRLTVV.

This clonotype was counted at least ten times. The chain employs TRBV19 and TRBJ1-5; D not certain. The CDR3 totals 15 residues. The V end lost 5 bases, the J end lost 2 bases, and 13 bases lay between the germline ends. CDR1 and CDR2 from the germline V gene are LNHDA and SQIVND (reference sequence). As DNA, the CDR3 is TGTGCCAGTAGTTCCCCGGCAACCGGCAATCAGCCCCAGCATTTT. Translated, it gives CASSSPATGNQPQHF.

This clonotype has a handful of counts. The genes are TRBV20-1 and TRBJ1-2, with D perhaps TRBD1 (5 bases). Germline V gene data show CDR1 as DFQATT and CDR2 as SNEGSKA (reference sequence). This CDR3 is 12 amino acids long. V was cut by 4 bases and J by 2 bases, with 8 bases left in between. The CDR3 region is CSAKDKNYGYTF. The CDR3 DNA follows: TGCAGTGCTAAGGACAAGAACTATGGCTACACCTTC.

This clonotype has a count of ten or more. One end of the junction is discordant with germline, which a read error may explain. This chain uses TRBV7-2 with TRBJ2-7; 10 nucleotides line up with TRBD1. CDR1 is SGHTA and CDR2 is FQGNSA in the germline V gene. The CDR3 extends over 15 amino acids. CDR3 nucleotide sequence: TGTGCCAGCAGCTTAGGGACAGGGGGTTTTCGTTTTTGTAACTTC. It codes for CASSLGTGGFRFCNF.

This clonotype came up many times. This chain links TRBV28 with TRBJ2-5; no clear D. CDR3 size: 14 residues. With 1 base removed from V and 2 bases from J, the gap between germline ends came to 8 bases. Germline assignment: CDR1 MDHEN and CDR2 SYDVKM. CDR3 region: CASSLLVFQETQYF. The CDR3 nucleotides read TGTGCCAGCAGTTTATTAGTCTTTCAAGAGACCCAGTACTTC.

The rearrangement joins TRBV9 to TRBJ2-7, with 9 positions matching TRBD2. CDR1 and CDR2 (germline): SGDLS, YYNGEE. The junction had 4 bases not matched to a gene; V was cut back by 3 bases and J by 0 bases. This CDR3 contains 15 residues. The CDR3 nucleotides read TGTGCCAGCAGCGATAGCGGGAGTGACTCCTACGAGCAGTACTTC. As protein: CASSDSGSDSYEQYF.

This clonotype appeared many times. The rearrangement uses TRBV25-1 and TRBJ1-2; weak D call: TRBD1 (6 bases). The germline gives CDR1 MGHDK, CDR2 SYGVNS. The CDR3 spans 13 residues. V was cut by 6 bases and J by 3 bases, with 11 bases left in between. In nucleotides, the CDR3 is TGTGCCAGCAGCCTCGGACAGCACTATGGCTACACCTTC. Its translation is CASSLGQHYGYTF.

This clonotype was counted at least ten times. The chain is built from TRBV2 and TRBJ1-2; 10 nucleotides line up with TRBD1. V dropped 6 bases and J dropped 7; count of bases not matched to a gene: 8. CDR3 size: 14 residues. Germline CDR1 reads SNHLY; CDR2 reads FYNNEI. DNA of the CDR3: TGTGCCAGCAGAGGGGACAGGGGAGGCGGTGGCTACACCTTC. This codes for CASRGDRGGGGYTF.

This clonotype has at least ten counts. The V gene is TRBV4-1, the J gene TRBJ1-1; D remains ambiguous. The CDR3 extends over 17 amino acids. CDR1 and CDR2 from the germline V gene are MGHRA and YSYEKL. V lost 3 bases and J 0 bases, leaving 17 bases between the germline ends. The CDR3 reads CASSHAMSRYLNTEAFF. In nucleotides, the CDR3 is TGCGCCAGCAGCCACGCCATGAGTCGGTACTTGAACACTGAAGCTTTCTTT.

The CDR3 DNA sequence: TGTGCCAGCAGCTACGGACAGGGTCCCTACGAGCAGTACTTC. This sequence encodes CASSYGQGPYEQYF. V is TRBV7-2 and J is TRBJ2-7; TRBD1 agrees at 8 bases. The length of the CDR3 is 14 residues. Per the germline V gene, CDR1 is SGHTA and CDR2 is FQGNSA. J gave up 2 bases and V 4 bases, and 4 bases lay outside the gene matches.

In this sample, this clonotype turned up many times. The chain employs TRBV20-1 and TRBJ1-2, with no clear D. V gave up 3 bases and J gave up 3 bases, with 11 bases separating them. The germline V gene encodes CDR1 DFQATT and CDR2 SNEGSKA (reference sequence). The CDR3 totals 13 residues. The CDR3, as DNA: TGCAGTGCTAGCCGAGGGTTCGACTATGGCTACACCTTC. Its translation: CSASRGFDYGYTF.

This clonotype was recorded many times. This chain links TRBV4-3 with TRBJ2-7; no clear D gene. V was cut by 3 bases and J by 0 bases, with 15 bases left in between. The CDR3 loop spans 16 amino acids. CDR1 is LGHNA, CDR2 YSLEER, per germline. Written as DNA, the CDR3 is TGCGCCAGCAGCCATGGTTCTGGGTCGGGCTCCTACGAGCAGTACTTC. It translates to CASSHGSGSGSYEQYF.

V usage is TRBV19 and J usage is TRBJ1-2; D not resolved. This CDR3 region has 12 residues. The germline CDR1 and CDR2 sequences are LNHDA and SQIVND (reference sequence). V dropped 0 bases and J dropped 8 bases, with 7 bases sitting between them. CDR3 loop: CASSIDTLGYTF. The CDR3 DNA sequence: TGTGCCAGTAGTATAGATACGCTCGGCTACACCTTC. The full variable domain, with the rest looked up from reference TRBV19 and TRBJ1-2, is DGGITQSPKYLFRKEGQNVTLSCEQNLNHDAMYWYRQDPGQGLRLIYYSQIVNDFQKGDIAEGYSVSREKKESFPLTVTSAQKNPTAFYLCASSIDTLGYTFGSGTRLTVV.